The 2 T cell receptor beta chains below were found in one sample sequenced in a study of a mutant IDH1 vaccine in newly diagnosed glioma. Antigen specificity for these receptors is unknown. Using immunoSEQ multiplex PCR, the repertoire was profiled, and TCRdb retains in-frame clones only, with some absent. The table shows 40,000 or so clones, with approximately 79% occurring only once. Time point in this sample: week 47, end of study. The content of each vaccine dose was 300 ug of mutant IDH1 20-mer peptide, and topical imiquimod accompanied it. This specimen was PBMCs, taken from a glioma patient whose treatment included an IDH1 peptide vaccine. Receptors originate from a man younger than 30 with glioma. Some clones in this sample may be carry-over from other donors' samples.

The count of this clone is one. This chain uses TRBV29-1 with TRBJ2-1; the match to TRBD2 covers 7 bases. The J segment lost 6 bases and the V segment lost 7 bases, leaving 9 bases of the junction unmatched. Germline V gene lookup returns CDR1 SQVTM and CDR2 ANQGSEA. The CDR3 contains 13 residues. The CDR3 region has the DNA TGCAGCGAGTTGCGGGGGAGCTCCAATGAGCAGTTCTTC. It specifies CSELRGSSNEQFF.

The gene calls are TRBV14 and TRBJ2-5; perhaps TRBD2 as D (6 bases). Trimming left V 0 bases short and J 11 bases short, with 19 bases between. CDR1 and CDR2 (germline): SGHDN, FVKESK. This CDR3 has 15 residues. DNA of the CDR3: TGTGCCAGCAGCCAAGATGAAGTTCAGAGGACTAAACAGTACTTC. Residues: CASSQDEVQRTKQYF. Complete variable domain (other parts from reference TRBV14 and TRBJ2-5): EAGVTQFPSHSVIEKGQTVTLRCDPISGHDNLYWYRRVMGKEIKFLLHFVKESKQDESGMPNNRFLAERTGGTYSTLKVQPAELEDSGVYFCASSQDEVQRTKQYFGPGTRLLVL.